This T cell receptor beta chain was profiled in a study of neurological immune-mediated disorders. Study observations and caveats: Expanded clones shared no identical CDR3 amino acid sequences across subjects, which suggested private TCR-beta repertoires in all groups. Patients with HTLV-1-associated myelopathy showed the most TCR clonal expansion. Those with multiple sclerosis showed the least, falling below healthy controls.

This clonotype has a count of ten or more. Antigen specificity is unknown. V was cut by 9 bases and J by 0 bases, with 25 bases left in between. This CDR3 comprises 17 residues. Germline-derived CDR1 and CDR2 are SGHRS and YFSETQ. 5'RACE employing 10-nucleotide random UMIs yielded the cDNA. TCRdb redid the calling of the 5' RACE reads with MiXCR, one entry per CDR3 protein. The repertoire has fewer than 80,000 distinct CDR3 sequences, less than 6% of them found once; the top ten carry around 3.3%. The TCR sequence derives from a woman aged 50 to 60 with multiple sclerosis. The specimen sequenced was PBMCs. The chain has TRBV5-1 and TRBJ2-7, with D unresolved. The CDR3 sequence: CAKEFLRQPIFSYEQYV. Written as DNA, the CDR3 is TGCGCCAAAGAATTCCTCCGACAACCCATTTTCTCCTACGAGCAGTACGTC.